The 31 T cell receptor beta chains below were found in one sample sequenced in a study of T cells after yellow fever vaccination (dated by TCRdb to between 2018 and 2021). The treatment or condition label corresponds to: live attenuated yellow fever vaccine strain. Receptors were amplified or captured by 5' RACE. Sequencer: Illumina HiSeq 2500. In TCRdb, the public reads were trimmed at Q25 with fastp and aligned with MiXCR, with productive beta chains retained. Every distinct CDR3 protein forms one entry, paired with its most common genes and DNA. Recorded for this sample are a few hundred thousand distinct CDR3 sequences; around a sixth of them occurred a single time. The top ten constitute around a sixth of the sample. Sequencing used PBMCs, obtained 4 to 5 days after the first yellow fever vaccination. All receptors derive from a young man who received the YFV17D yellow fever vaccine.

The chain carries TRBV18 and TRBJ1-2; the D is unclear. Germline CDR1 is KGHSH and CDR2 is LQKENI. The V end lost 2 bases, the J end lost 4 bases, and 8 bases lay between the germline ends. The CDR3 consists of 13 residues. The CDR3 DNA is TGTGCCAGCTCACCAGAAGGAAGCTATGGCTACACCTTC. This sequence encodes CASSPEGSYGYTF.

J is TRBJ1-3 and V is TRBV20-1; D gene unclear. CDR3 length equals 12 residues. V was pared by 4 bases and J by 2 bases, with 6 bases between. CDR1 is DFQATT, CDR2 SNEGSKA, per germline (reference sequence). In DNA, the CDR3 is TGCAGTGCTAAATACCCTGGAAACACCATATATTTT. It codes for CSAKYPGNTIYF.

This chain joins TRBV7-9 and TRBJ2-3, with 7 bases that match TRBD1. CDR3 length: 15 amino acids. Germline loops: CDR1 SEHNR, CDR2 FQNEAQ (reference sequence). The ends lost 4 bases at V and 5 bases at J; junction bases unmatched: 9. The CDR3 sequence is CASSSRGPRQDTQYF. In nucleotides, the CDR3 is TGTGCCAGCAGCTCAAGGGGGCCAAGACAAGATACGCAGTATTTT.

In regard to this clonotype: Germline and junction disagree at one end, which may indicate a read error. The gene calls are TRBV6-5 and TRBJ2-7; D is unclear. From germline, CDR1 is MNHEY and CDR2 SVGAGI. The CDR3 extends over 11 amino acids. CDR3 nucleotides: TGTGCCAGCAGCTACTACGGCGAGCAGTACTTC. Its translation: CASSYYGEQYF.

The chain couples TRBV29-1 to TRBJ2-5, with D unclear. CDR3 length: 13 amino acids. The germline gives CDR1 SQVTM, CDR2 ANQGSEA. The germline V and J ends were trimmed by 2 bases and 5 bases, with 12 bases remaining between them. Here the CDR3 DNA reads TGCAGCGTTGAACATAGGGCGAGGGAGACCCAGTACTTC. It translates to CSVEHRARETQYF. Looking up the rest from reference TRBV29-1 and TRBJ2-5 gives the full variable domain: SAVISQKPSRDICQRGTSLTIQCQVDSQVTMMFWYRQQPGQSLTLIATANQGSEATYESGFVIDKFPISRPNLTFSTLTVSNMSPEDSSIYLCSVEHRARETQYFGPGTRLLVL.

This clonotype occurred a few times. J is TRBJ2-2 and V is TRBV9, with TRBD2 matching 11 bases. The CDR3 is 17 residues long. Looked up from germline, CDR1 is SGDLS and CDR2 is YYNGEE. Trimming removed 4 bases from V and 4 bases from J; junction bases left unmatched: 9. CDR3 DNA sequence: TGTGCCAGCAGCCCACATAGCGGGGGGGAACGCACCGGGGAGCTGTTTTTT. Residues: CASSPHSGGERTGELFF.

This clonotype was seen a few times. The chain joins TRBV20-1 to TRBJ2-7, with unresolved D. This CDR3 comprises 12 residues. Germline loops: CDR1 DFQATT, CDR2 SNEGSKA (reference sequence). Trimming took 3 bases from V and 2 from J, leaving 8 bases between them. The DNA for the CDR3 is TGCAGTGCTAGCAAGGGTACCTACGAGCAGTACGTC. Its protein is CSASKGTYEQYV.

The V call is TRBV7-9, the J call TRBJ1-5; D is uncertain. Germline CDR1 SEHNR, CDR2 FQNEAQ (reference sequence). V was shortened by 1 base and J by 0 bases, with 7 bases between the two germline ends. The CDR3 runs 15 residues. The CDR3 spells CASSLDATSNQPQHF. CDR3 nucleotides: TGTGCCAGCAGCTTAGACGCGACTAGCAATCAGCCCCAGCATTTT.

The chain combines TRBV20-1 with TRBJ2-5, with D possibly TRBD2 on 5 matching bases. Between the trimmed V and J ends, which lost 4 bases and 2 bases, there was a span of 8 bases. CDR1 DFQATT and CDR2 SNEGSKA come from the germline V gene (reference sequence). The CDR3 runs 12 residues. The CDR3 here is CSATREQETQYF. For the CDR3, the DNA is TGCAGTGCTACCCGGGAACAAGAGACCCAGTACTTC.

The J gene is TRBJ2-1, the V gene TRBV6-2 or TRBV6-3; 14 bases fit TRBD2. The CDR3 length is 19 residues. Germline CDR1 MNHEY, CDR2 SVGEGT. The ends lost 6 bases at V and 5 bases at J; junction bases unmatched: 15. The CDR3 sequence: CASRGTSGGQPFPNNEQFF. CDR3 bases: TGTGCCAGCAGGGGGACTAGCGGGGGCCAACCCTTTCCGAACAATGAGCAGTTCTTC.

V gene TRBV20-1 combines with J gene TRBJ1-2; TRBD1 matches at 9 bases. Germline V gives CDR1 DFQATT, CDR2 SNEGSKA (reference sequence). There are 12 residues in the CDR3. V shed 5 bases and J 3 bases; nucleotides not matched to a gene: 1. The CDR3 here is CSAWTGDYGYTF. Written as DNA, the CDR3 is TGCAGTGCTTGGACAGGGGACTATGGCTACACCTTC.

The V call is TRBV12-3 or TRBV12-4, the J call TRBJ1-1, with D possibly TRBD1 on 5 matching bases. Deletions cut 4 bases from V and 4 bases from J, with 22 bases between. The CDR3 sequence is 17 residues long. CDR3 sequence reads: CASSYRGVGGYFTEAFF. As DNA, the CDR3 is TGTGCCAGCAGTTATCGAGGGGTTGGGGGATATTTCACTGAAGCTTTCTTT.

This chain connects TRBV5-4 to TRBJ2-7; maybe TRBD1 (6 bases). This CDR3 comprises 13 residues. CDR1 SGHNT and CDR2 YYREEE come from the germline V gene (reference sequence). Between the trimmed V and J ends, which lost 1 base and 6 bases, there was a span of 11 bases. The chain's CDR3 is CASSLPPGAEQYV. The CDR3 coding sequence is TGTGCCAGCAGCTTGCCTCCAGGGGCCGAGCAGTACGTC.

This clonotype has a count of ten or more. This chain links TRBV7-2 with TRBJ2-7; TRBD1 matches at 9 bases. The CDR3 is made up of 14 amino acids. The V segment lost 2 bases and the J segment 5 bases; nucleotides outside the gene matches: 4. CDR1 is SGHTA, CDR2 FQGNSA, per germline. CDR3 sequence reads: CASSLNGQGNEQYF. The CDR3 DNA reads TGTGCCAGCAGCTTAAATGGACAGGGGAACGAGCAGTACTTC.

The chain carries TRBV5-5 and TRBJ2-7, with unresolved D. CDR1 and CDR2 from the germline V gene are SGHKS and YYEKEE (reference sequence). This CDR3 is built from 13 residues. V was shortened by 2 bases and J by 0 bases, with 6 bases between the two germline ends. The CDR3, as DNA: TGTGCCAGCAGCTTACAGTCCTCCTACGAGCAGTACGTC. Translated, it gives CASSLQSSYEQYV.

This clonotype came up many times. Here the CDR3 reads CATSRVGAANTQYF. DNA of the CDR3: TGTGCCACCAGCAGAGTGGGGGCAGCTAATACGCAGTATTTT. This chain links TRBV15 with TRBJ2-3; maybe TRBD1 (6 bases). CDR1 LNHNV and CDR2 YYDKDF come from the germline V gene (reference sequence). The CDR3 totals 14 residues. V lost 1 base and J 7 bases, leaving 12 bases between the germline ends.

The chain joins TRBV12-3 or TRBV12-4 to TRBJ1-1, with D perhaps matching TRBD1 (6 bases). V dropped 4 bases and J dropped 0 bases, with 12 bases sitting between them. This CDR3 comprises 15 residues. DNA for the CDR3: TGTGCCAGCAGTTCCAGGGGTACGATGAACACTGAAGCTTTCTTT. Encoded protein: CASSSRGTMNTEAFF.

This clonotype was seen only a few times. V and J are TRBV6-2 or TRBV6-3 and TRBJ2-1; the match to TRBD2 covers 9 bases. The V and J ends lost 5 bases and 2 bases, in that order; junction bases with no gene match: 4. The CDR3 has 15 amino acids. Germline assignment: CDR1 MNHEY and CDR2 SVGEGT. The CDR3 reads CASSSRGGAYNEQFF. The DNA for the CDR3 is TGTGCCAGCAGTAGCCGCGGGGGGGCCTACAATGAGCAGTTCTTC.

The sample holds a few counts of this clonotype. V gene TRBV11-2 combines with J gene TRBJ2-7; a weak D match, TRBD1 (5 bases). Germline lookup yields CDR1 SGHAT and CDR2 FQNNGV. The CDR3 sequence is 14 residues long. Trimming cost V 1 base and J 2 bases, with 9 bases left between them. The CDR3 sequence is CASSLGQKAYEQYV. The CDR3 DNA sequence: TGTGCCAGCAGCTTAGGACAGAAGGCCTACGAGCAGTACGTC.

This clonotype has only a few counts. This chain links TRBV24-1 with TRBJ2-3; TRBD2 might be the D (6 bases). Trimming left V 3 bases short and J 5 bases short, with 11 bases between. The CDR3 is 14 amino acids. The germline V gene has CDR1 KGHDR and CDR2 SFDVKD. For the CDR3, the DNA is TGTGCCACCAGTGATCACAGAGCGGGAGATACGCAGTATTTT. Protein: CATSDHRAGDTQYF.

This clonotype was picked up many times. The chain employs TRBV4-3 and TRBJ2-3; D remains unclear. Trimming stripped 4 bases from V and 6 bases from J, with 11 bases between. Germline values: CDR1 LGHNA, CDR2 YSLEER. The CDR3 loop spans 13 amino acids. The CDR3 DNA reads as TGCGCCAGCAGCCCTGAAAATAGCGATACGCAGTATTTT. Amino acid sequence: CASSPENSDTQYF.

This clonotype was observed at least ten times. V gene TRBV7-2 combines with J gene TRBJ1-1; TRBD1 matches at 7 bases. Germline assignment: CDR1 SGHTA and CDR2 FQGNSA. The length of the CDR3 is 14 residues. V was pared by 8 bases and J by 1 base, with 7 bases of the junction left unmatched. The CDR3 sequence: CASGRDRKNTEAFF. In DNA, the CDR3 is TGTGCCAGCGGACGGGACAGAAAGAACACTGAAGCTTTCTTT.

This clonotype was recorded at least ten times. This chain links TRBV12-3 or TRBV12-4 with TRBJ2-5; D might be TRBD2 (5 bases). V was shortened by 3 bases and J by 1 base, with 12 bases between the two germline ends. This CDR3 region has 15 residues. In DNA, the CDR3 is TGTGCCAGCAGTTTCCTCGGGGTCACCCAAGAGACCCAGTACTTC. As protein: CASSFLGVTQETQYF.

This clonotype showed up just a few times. In DNA, the CDR3 is TGCGCCAGCAGCTTGAGTATGGGACAGGGGGCCGGTGAGCAGTTCTTC. Translation gives CASSLSMGQGAGEQFF. This chain connects TRBV5-1 to TRBJ2-1, with 12 bases lining up with TRBD1. The ends lost 1 base at V and 9 bases at J; junction bases unmatched: 8. The germline CDR1 and CDR2 sequences are SGHRS and YFSETQ. The CDR3 extends over 16 amino acids.

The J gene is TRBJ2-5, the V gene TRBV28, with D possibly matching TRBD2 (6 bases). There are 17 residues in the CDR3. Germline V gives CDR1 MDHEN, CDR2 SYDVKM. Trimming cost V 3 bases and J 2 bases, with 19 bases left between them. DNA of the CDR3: TGTGCCAGCAGTTTGGAGACTAGAGCTACGAGGCAAGAGACCCAGTACTTC. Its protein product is CASSLETRATRQETQYF.

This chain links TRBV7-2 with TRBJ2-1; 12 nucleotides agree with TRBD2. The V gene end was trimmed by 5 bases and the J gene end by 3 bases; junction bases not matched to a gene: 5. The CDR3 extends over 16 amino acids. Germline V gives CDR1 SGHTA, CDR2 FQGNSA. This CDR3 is CASSRLAGGYYNEQFF. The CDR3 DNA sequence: TGTGCCAGCAGCCGGCTAGCGGGGGGGTACTACAATGAGCAGTTCTTC.

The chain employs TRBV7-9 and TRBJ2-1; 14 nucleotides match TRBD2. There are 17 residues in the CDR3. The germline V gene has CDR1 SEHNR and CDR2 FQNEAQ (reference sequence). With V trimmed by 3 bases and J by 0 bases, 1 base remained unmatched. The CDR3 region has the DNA TGTGCCAGCAGCTTTGGGACTAGCGGGGGCTCCTACAATGAGCAGTTCTTC. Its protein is CASSFGTSGGSYNEQFF.

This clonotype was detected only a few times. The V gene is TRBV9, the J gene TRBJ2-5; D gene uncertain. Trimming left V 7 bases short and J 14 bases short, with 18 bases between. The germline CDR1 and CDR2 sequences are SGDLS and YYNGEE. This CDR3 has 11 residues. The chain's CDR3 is CASSPGRALYF. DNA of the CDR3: TGTGCCAGCTCCCCGGGCCGGGCACTATACTTC. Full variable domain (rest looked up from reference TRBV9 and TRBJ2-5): DSGVTQTPKHLITATGQRVTLRCSPRSGDLSVYWYQQSLDQGLQFLIQYYNGEERAKGNILERFSAQQFPDLHSELNLSSLELGDSALYFCASSPGRALYFGPGTRLLVL.

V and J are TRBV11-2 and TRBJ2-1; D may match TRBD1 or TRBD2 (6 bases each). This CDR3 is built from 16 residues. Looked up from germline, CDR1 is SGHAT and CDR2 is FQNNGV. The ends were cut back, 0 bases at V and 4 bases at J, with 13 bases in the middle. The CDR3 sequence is CASSLDPGAGYNEQFF. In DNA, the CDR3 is TGTGCCAGCAGCTTAGACCCGGGGGCTGGTTACAATGAGCAGTTCTTC.

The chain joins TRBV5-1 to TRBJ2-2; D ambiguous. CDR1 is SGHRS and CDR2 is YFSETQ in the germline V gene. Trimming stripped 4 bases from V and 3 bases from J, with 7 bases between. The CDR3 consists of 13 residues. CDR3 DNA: TGCGCCAGCAGCCACCCCCACACCGGGGAGCTGTTTTTT. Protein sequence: CASSHPHTGELFF.

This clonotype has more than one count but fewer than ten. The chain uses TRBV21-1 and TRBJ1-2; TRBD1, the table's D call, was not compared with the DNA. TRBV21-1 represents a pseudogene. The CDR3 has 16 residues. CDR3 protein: CASSRKGTGENYGYTF. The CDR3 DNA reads TGTGCCAGCAGCCGGAAGGGGACAGGCGAAAACTATGGCTACACCTTC.